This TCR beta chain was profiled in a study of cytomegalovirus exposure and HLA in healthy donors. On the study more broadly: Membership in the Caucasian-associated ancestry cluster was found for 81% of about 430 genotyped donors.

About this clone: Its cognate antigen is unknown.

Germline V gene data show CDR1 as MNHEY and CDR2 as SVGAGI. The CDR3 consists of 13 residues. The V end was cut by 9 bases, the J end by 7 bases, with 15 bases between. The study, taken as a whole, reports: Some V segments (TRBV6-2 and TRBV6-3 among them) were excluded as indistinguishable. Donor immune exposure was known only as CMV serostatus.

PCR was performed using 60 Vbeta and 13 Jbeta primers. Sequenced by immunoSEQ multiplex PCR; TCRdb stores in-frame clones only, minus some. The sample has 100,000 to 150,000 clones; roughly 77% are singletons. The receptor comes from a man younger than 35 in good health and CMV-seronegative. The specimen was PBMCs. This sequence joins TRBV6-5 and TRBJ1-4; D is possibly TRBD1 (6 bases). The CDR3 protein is CASTDSVREKLFF. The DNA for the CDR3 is TGTGCCAGTACGGACAGCGTTCGTGAAAAACTGTTTTTT.